The following is a T cell receptor (beta chain) sequence with its context. The antigen it recognizes is unknown. The record has no base qualities; no much larger clone is one base away. This specimen comes from a study of glioma-infiltrating T cells (dated by TCRdb to 2016 to 2017). A note on the overall study: TCR alpha- and beta-chain repertoires were sequenced from glioma tissue, non-neoplastic brain tissue and matched peripheral blood mononuclear cells. Each tissue-infiltrating repertoire was compared with the same patient's peripheral blood repertoire to measure divergence between tissue and blood T-cell populations. Three low-grade glioma patients, roughly 8 primary glioblastoma patients and three non-glioma patients contributing non-neoplastic brain tissue were included in the paired cohort.

Paper-wide results and their limitations: Group comparisons rested on small numbers: three non-neoplastic, three low-grade glioma and 7 or 8 glioblastoma patients. Tissue and blood shared very few CDR3 sequences, a result attributed to high CDR3 diversity and limited sampling. VJ-independent divergence between tissue and blood was below expectation in non-neoplastic patients but above expectation in all gliomas, especially low-grade gliomas.

TCR alpha and beta CDR3 regions were amplified with the iRepertoire nested amplicon-rescue multiplex PCR (arm-PCR) platform from RNA. One-step reverse transcription and amplification used roughly 90-400 ng of tissue mRNA or PBMC total RNA as input. Following bead purification, Illumina adapters were added by a secondary multiplex PCR, and libraries between 200 and 400 bp were gel-purified. Demultiplexing relied on internal 6-nucleotide barcodes carried by the libraries. Sequencing of the libraries was done on an Illumina MiSeq using 2x220 or 2x250 nucleotide paired-end reads. The original pipeline was this. Paired reads were merged with FLASH 1.2.11 and aligned to the GRCh37 human genome with BWA-MEM before extracting TRA and TRB reads. V and J assignment used an IMGT-derived reference of cassette sequences and CDR3 motifs that included pseudogenes. Reads were translated in three frames, and productive CDR3s were defined by a C…FGXG motif without stop codons. Unique combinations of V-J cassette pair and CDR3 amino acid sequence were defined as clonotypes. Reads were filtered by Hamming distance, with the threshold set by the sequence error rate of each sample in mapped regions. The public reads were reanalyzed by TCRdb: fastp trimming at Q25, MiXCR alignment, in-frame beta chains only. Rows are unified per CDR3 protein, each entry keeping the most common DNA and genes. The V and J calls shown here were made by TCRdb, not taken from the authors' results. For this sample there are fewer than 110,000 distinct CDR3 sequences; around 31% appear just once. The top ten clonotypes cover 44% of the sample.

Including cysteine and phenylalanine, the CDR3 has 15 amino acids. The retained sequence is limited to the CDR3, 45 bases, with the frame set at the first base. The germline V gene encodes CDR1 LNHDA and CDR2 SQIVND (reference sequence). The junction carries 11 bases between V and J, which are trimmed by 0 bases and 4 bases respectively. In this chain, TRBV19 is recombined with TRBJ2-3; the D gene cannot be named for sure. This TCR came from a human donor with low-grade glioma or glioblastoma, undergoing nonglioma brain surgery, or in good health (not recorded which). Sequencing was carried out using glioma tissue, nonneoplastic brain tissue, or PBMCs (not recorded which). The CDR3 protein: CASSIEVGSPDTQYF. At the DNA level, the sequence is TGTGCCAGTAGTATAGAAGTGGGGTCTCCAGATACGCAGTATTTT.